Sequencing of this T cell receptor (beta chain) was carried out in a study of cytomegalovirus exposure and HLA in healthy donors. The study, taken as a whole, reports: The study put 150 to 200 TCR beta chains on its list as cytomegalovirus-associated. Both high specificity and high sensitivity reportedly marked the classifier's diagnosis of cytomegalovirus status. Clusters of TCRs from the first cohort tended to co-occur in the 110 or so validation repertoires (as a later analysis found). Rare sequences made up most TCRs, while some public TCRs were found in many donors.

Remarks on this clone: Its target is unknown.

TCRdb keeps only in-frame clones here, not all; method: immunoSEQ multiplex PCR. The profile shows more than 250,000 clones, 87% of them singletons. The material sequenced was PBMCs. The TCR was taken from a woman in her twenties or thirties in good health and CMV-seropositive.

In DNA form, the CDR3 reads TGTGCCAGCAGCTCCGGGACAGGGAGTAGGGTCAATCAGCCCCAGCATTTT. Translation gives CASSSGTGSRVNQPQHF. J is TRBJ1-5 and V is TRBV5-5; 9 bases map to TRBD1. Germline loops: CDR1 SGHKS, CDR2 YYEKEE (reference sequence). V shed 3 bases, J shed 3 bases, and the junction held 10 bases outside the gene matches. The CDR3 is 17 amino acids.